Presented here are 12 T cell receptor beta chains from one specimen sequenced in a study of cytomegalovirus exposure and HLA in healthy donors. Primers for the PCR totalled 60 Vbeta and 13 Jbeta. Clones were read by immunoSEQ multiplex PCR, and TCRdb kept only the in-frame ones, dropping some. The repertoire holds approximately 170,000 clones, with around 80% as singletons. Input material: PBMCs. These receptors were obtained from a male donor in good health and CMV-seronegative.

This rearrangement joins TRBV29-1 to TRBJ1-1; 9 bases agree with TRBD1. The germline V gene has CDR1 SQVTM and CDR2 ANQGSEA. CDR3 length: 14 amino acids. V trimming: 6 bases; J trimming: 4 bases; junction bases outside the gene matches: 9. The DNA for the CDR3 is TGCAGCGTCCTCTGGACAGGGGCGGGCACTGAAGCTTTCTTT. It is translated as CSVLWTGAGTEAFF.

The J gene is TRBJ2-7, the V gene TRBV7-2, with D possibly TRBD2 on 5 matching bases. Germline CDR1 and CDR2: SGHTA and FQGNSA. Trimming removed 2 bases from V and 4 bases from J, with 15 bases in between. There are 15 residues in the CDR3. CDR3 amino acids: CASSLRAILAYEQYF. In DNA form, the CDR3 reads TGTGCCAGCAGCTTACGTGCGATTCTAGCTTACGAGCAGTACTTC.

This chain uses TRBV5-1 with TRBJ2-7, with a tentative D call TRBD1 (6 bases). Germline V CDR1 and CDR2: SGHRS, YFSETQ. CDR3 length equals 14 residues. Trimming removed 4 bases from V and 5 bases from J, with 16 bases in between. CDR3 sequence reads: CASSLMRTVHEQYF. In nucleotides, the CDR3 is TGCGCCAGCAGCCTCATGCGGACAGTCCACGAGCAGTACTTC.

J is TRBJ2-1 and V is TRBV11-3, with TRBD2 identical over 13 bases. The CDR3 sequence is 18 residues long. Germline assignment: CDR1 SGHNT and CDR2 YENEEA. V lost 5 bases to trimming and J lost 0 bases; unmatched junction nucleotides: 7. CDR3 in amino acids: CASSPGTSGTSSYNEQFF. In nucleotides, the CDR3 is TGTGCCAGCAGCCCCGGGACTAGCGGGACTAGCTCCTACAATGAGCAGTTCTTC.

The chain carries TRBV18 and TRBJ2-1; 9 bases agree with TRBD2. The J segment lost 9 bases and the V segment lost 1 base, leaving 4 bases of the junction unmatched. The CDR3 loop spans 14 amino acids. Looked up from germline, CDR1 is KGHSH and CDR2 is LQKENI. CDR3 residues: CASSPLRREGEQFF. CDR3 coding DNA: TGTGCCAGCTCACCACTCCGGCGGGAGGGTGAGCAGTTCTTC.

The V and J genes are TRBV27 and TRBJ1-5; a weak D match, TRBD1 (6 bases). Germline values: CDR1 MNHEY, CDR2 SMNVEV (reference sequence). The CDR3 runs to 15 residues. Trimming took off 5 bases at V and 6 bases at J, with 17 bases between the two ends. The CDR3 is CASSQSQGIGQPQHF. The CDR3 DNA reads TGTGCCAGCAGTCAGTCACAGGGTATCGGTCAGCCCCAGCATTTT.

V usage is TRBV19 and J usage is TRBJ2-1; 7 positions match TRBD2. Germline values: CDR1 LNHDA, CDR2 SQIVND (reference sequence). The CDR3 length is 15 residues. With 4 bases clipped from V and 6 bases from J, the junction kept 9 bases outside the gene matches. CDR3 sequence reads: CASSNGLVGSNEQFF. The CDR3 nucleotides are TGTGCCAGTAGTAACGGACTAGTTGGTAGCAATGAGCAGTTCTTC.

V gene TRBV4-1 combines with J gene TRBJ2-7; tentatively, D is TRBD1 (6 bases). The V end was cut by 4 bases, the J end by 3 bases, with 7 bases between. There are 12 residues in the CDR3. In germline, CDR1 is MGHRA, CDR2 YSYEKL. The CDR3 spells CASSLDSYEQYF. The CDR3 DNA sequence: TGCGCCAGCAGCCTGGACAGCTACGAGCAGTACTTC.

This clone was counted between two and nine times. The V and J genes are TRBV15 and TRBJ2-3; 7 nucleotides agree with TRBD2. Germline lookup yields CDR1 LNHNV and CDR2 YYDKDF (reference sequence). The CDR3 sequence is 15 residues long. J gave up 2 bases and V 0 bases, and 2 bases lay outside the gene matches. CDR3: CATSRDGTNTDTQYF. The DNA for the CDR3 is TGTGCCACCAGCAGAGACGGGACTAACACAGATACGCAGTATTTT.

The chain recombines TRBV9 with TRBJ2-1; TRBD2 matches at 7 bases. The trim removed 0 bases at V and 1 base at J, leaving 1 base unmatched. The CDR3 is 15 residues long. The germline gives CDR1 SGDLS, CDR2 YYNGEE. The CDR3 DNA is TGTGCCAGCAGCGTAGGACTAGCTTCCTACAATGAGCAGTTCTTC. It yields the protein CASSVGLASYNEQFF.

The chain couples TRBV4-1 to TRBJ1-2; tentative D call: TRBD1 (5 bases). This CDR3 comprises 14 residues. Germline V gene data show CDR1 as MGHRA and CDR2 as YSYEKL. V was cut by 3 bases and J by 8 bases, with 16 bases left in between. The CDR3 is CASSQSREVGGYTF. In DNA, the CDR3 is TGCGCCAGCAGCCAGTCCAGGGAGGTGGGCGGCTACACCTTC.

The V call is TRBV30, the J call TRBJ1-6; tentative D call: TRBD1 (6 bases). Per the germline V gene, CDR1 is GTSNPN and CDR2 is SVGIG (reference sequence). The CDR3 contains 13 residues. V lost 1 base and J lost 5, with 6 bases in between. CDR3 protein: CAWSAGDNSPLHF. The CDR3 DNA follows: TGTGCCTGGAGTGCAGGGGATAATTCACCCCTCCACTTT.